These T cell receptor beta chains were read from a single sample in a study of control samples from healthy donors and cancer patients. Assay used: immunoSEQ multiplex PCR; TCRdb lists only in-frame clones, some missing. The data contain around 100,000 clones, about 91% of them singletons. Sequencing used blood. These receptors all stem from a woman between 18 and 29 years old in good health. Each CDR3 is given with its conserved first and last residue. The D gene is left open where the match is weak. Rows may omit the clone size; those that give it use once, few, many or a size class.

len	j_gene	v_gene	d_gene	abundance	CDR3aa	CDR3nt
17	TRBJ2-2	TRBV11-2	NA	NA	CASSLLPGTSNTGELFF	TGTGCCAGCAGCTTATTGCCCGGGACATCGAACACCGGGGAGCTGTTTTTT
14	TRBJ1-4	TRBV25-1	NA	few	CASSEIMYGEKLFF	TGTGCCAGCAGTGAAATAATGTATGGCGAAAAACTGTTTTTT
15	TRBJ2-7	TRBV5-1	NA	few	CASSLGALVPYEQYF	TGCGCCAGCAGCTTGGGGGCACTAGTGCCCTACGAGCAGTACTTC
13	TRBJ2-7	TRBV3-1/TRBV3-2	NA	NA	CASSRGRSYEQYF	TGTGCCAGCAGCCGGGGCCGTTCCTACGAGCAGTACTTC
18	TRBJ1-2	TRBV7-2	TRBD1	NA	CASSLVPPGQGNNYGYTF	TGTGCCAGCAGCTTAGTGCCCCCGGGACAGGGGAATAACTATGGCTACACCTTC
14	TRBJ1-1	TRBV19	NA	NA	CASSAGILNTEAFF	TGTGCCAGTAGTGCAGGGATCTTGAACACTGAAGCTTTCTTT
15	TRBJ2-3	TRBV6-4	TRBD2	NA	CASSDGSGGTDTQYF	TGTGCCAGCAGTGACGGTAGCGGGGGGACAGATACGCAGTATTTT
15	TRBJ2-7	TRBV11-2	TRBD1	NA	CASSMHRTGRYEQYF	TGTGCCAGCAGCATGCACCGGACAGGGAGATACGAGCAGTACTTC
12	TRBJ2-6	TRBV5-4	NA	once	CASSPGANVLTF	TGTGCCAGCAGCCCAGGGGCCAACGTCCTGACTTTC
11	TRBJ1-4	TRBV28	NA	NA	CASSLREKLFF	TGTGCCAGCAGTTTACGCGAAAAACTGTTTTTT
14	TRBJ1-5	TRBV5-5	NA	many	CASSLLGRNQPQHF	TGTGCCAGCAGCCTCCTGGGCAGGAATCAGCCCCAGCATTTT
15	TRBJ2-5	TRBV2	TRBD2	NA	CAGGLAGMYQETQYF	TGTGCCGGTGGACTAGCGGGGATGTACCAAGAGACCCAGTACTTC
14	TRBJ1-5	TRBV29-1	NA	NA	CSVAAGESYQPQHF	TGCAGCGTTGCGGCAGGGGAAAGTTATCAGCCCCAGCATTTT